This T cell receptor (beta chain) was documented in a study of OX40 agonist ivuxolimab in advanced cancers. Study-wide context: Ivuxolimab, which targeted the costimulatory receptor OX40 (CD134), was an agonistic, fully human IgG2 monoclonal antibody. Intravenous ivuxolimab was administered to patients every 2 weeks at six dose levels: 0.01, 0.1, 0.3, 1.5, 3 and 10 mg/kg. Of the roughly 54 patients in dose escalation, about 20 had hepatocellular carcinoma, about 15 had melanoma, 9 had renal cell carcinoma and 9 had head and neck cancer. A male proportion of 70% to 90% and a mean age of around 60 years, ranging from about 23 to 90, were recorded for the dose-escalation cohort. Prior anti-PD-1, anti-PD-L1 or anti-CTLA-4 therapy was permitted, and approximately 40% of dose-escalation patients had received checkpoint inhibitors. Partial responses occurred in three dose-escalation patients: two with cutaneous melanoma and one with hepatocellular carcinoma. The point of sequencing TCRbeta in the periphery was to test whether ivuxolimab changed TCR sequence diversity and drove clonal T-cell expansion. The paper describes the monotherapy dose-escalation part (N of about 52 patients) of the phase I trial of ivuxolimab. Beyond this particular receptor, the publication reports: At doses from 0.1 to 3.0 mg/kg, clonal expansion was seen in both CD4+ and CD8+ blood T cells between baseline and week 6. Which antigens the clonally expanded peripheral T cells were specific for was not determined. Low levels of normalized T-cell clonal expansion were also seen in some nonresponding patients. In partial responders in the 0.1-3.0 mg/kg groups, normalized peripheral clonal expansion was found to be among the lowest, especially among CD8+ T cells. After ivuxolimab, CD8+ T cells had more expanded clones than CD4+ T cells on average.

The trial excluded patients who had a history of autoimmune disease or were on systemic immunosuppression. Peripheral blood for TCR sequencing was collected from all dose cohorts at baseline, on cycle 4 day 1, and on cycle 7 day 1. The samples were drawn from a first-in-human, open-label, multicenter phase I dose-escalation trial of ivuxolimab. Adults with locally advanced or metastatic melanoma, renal cell carcinoma, hepatocellular carcinoma or head and neck squamous cell carcinoma were enrolled in the trial. Before TCR sequencing, CD4+ and CD8+ T cells were separately sorted from peripheral blood. Genomic DNA was isolated from the sorted cells so that the TCRbeta CDR3 region could be sequenced. TCRbeta CDR3 regions were sequenced using the immunoSEQ Assay. What TCRdb holds here is the immuneACCESS table cut down to in-frame rearrangements. Part of the clones is not present; checked against another copy, under half of the missing clones reflect an unresolved V gene, and the others are unexplained. This sample holds about 77,000 clones; around 85% were observed only once. The ten most abundant clones make up around 4.2% of the sample.

A word on this clone: Its recognized antigen is unknown. Qualities for individual bases were not recorded, and no much larger clone is one base off.

Relative to germline, V is missing 2 bases and J is missing 0 bases, with 5 bases of the junction outside any gene match. According to the germline V gene, CDR1 reads SGHRS and CDR2 reads YFSETQ. The CDR3 runs 15 residues from the cysteine to the phenylalanine. The only DNA kept is the CDR3, 45 bases in frame from the first base. The receptor was derived from an adult with an advanced solid tumor such as melanoma, head and neck, liver or kidney cancer. The source material was CD4+ or CD8+ T cells sorted from blood, sampled in a trial of the OX40 agonist ivuxolimab. The chain is assembled from TRBV5-1 and TRBJ2-7; a stretch of 7 junction bases matches TRBD1. The CDR3 protein is CASSLLRDSSYEQYF. DNA sequence: TGCGCCAGCAGCTTACTCCGGGACAGCTCCTACGAGCAGTACTTC.